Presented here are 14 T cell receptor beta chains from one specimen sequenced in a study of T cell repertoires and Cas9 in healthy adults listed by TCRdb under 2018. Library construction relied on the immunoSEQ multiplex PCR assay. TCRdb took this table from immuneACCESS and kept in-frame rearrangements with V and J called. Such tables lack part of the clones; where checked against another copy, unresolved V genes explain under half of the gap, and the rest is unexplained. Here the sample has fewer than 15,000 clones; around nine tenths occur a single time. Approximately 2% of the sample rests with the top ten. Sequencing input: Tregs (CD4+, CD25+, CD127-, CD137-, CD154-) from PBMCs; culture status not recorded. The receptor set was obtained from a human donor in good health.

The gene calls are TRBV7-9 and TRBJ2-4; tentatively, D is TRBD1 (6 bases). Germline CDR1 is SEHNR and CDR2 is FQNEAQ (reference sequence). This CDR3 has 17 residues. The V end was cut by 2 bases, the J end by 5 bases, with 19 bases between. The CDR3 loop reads CASSLIVLEAGENIQYF. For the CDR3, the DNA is TGTGCCAGCAGCTTAATTGTTTTGGAGGCAGGGGAAAACATTCAGTACTTC.

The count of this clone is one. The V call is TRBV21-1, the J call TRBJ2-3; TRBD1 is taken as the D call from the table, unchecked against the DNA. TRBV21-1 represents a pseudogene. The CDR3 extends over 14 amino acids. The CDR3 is CASSGGDPTDTQYF. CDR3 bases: TGTGCCAGCAGCGGGGGCGACCCCACAGATACGCAGTATTTT.

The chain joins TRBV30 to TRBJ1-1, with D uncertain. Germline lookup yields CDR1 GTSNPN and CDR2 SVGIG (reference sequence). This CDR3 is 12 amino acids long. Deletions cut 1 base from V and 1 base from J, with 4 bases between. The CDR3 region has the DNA TGTGCCTGGAGTGGCACGAACACTGAAGCTTTCTTT. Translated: CAWSGTNTEAFF.

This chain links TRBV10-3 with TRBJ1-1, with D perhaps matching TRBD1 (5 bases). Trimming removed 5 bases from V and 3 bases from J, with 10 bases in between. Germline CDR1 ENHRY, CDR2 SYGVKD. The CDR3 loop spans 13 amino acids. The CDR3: CAISTGRDTEAFF. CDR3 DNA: TGTGCCATCAGTACGGGACGGGACACTGAAGCTTTCTTT.

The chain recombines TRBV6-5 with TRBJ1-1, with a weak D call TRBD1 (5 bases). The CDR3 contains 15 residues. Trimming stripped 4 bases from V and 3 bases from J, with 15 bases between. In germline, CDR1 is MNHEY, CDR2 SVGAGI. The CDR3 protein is CASSLVVGDDTEAFF. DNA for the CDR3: TGTGCCAGCAGTTTAGTCGTAGGGGATGACACTGAAGCTTTCTTT.

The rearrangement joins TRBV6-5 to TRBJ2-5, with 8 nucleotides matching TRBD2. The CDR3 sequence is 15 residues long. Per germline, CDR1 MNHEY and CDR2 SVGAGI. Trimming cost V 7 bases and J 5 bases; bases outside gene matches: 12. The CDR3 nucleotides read TGTGCCAGCACCTACGGCGGGGGGAAGCGGGAGACCCAGTACTTC. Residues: CASTYGGGKRETQYF.

The CDR3 here is CAISESMGPGNQPQHF. The DNA for the CDR3 is TGTGCCATCAGTGAGTCGATGGGTCCTGGCAATCAGCCCCAGCATTTT. The J gene is TRBJ1-5, the V gene TRBV10-3; D gene uncertain. Germline V gene sequence: CDR1 ENHRY, CDR2 SYGVKD. CDR3 size: 16 residues. V lost 0 bases to trimming and J lost 2 bases, with 11 bases between them.

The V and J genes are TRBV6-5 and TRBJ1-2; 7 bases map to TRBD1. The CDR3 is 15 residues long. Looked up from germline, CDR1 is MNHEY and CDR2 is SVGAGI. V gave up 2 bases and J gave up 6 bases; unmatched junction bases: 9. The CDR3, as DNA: TGTGCCAGCAGTTACGATAATACAGGGGTAAATGGCTACACCTTC. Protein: CASSYDNTGVNGYTF.

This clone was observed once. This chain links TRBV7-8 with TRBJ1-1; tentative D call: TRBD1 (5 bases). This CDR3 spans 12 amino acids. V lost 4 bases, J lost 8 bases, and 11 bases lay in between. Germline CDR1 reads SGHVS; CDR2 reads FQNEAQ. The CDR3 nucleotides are TGTGCCAGCAGCTCGGGGCCGGGGGAAGCTTTCTTT. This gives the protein CASSSGPGEAFF.

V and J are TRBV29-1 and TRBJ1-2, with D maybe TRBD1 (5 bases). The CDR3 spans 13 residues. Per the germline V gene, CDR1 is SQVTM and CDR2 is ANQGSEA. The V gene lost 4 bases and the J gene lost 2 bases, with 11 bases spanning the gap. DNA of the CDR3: TGCAGCGTTGGGACATTTGCGAACTATGGCTACACCTTC. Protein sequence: CSVGTFANYGYTF.

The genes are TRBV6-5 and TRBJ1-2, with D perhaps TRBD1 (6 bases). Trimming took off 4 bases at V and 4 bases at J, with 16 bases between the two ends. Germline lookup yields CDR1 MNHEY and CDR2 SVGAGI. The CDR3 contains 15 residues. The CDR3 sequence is CASSSDQGSGYGYTF. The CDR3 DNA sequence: TGTGCCAGCAGTTCCGATCAGGGGTCTGGCTATGGCTACACCTTC.

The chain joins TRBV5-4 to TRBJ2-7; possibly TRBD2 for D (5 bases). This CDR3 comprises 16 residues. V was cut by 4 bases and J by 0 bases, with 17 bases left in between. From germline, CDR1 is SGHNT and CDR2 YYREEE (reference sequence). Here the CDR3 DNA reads TGTGCCAGCAGCACAACCGGACGGAGGAGCTCCTACGAGCAGTACTTC. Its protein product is CASSTTGRRSSYEQYF.

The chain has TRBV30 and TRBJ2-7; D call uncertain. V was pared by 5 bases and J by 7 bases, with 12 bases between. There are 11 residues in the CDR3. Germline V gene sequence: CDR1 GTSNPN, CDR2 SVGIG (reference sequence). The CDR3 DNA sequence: TGTGCCTGGGGGGTTAGGCGTGAGCAGTACTTC. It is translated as CAWGVRREQYF.

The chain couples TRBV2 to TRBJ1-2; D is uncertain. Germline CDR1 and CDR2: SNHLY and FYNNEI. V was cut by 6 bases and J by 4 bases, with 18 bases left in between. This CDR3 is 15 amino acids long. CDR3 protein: CASRTDFGLGYGYTF. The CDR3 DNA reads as TGTGCCAGCAGGACGGATTTTGGGCTGGGCTATGGCTACACCTTC. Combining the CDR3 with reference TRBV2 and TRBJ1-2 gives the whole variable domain EPEVTQTPSHQVTQMGQEVILRCVPISNHLYFYWYRQILGQKVEFLVSFYNNEISEKSEIFDDQFSVERPDGSNFTLKIRSTKLEDSAMYFCASRTDFGLGYGYTFGSGTRLTVV.